The entry below describes one TCR beta chain. No antigen is known for it. Base qualities are missing; no much larger clone stands one base away. The time point label, read with the paper, signifies: patch test 3, about 24 weeks after DPC sensitization. This specimen's treatment or condition label, per the study, means: therapeutic diphenylcyclopropenone sensitization with weekly scalp DPC. At each patch-test visit, blood was drawn before the patch test was applied. To be eligible, patients had to be aged 18 to 70, diagnosed with alopecia and judged suitable for DPC therapy, while pregnant patients were excluded. Unfractionated whole blood was collected in Tempus Blood RNA tubes, and total RNA was extracted from that blood. The library was built by means of RACE. Sequencing took place on a NextSeq 500. Library preparation attached unique molecular identifiers to individual cDNA molecules for quantitative, reproducible TCR counting. Both TCR alpha and TCR beta chains were sequenced from each blood RNA sample. Per the authors' processing: The median number of TCRs per sample was 85,000 to 100,000, ranging from about 20,000 to 700,000. The Decombinator software suite was used to annotate V, J and CDR3 in the TCR reads. To make PS versus PT1 abundance plots, every sample was subsampled to the same number of TCRs (28,000). TCRs were defined as expanded if absent before sensitization and observed at least eight times at the 2-week time point. TCRdb reprocessing: public reads trimmed at Q25 with fastp, clones called with MiXCR, in-frame beta chains kept. CDR3 protein duplicates are merged, each entry listing the most common genes and DNA. V and J calls and clone size were set by TCRdb, not the authors. The sample table shows some 91,000 distinct CDR3 sequences, and roughly a quarter are seen once. Approximately 10% of the sample goes to the ten largest clones.

The data are from a study of human T cells and chemical hapten exposure (dated by TCRdb to 2020 to 2023). Some background on the complete study: For sensitization, 2% DPC in acetone was applied to a 2 cm by 2 cm area of upper inner arm skin. Patients additionally received weekly therapeutic DPC doses to the scalp throughout the approximately 25-week study period. Patch testing was performed on the upper back with Finn chambers containing 0.01% DPC, and the patch tests were scored after 6 days according to International Contact Dermatitis Research Group standards. Most of the patients in the cohort were female, and the cohort covered alopecia areata with under or over 50% scalp involvement, alopecia totalis and alopecia universalis. The libraries were sequenced as a pool, and the TCR yield per sample differed mostly because of small variations in library volumes within the pool. This study followed changes in the peripheral blood TCR repertoire in vivo during primary and secondary sensitization of alopecia patients to the hapten diphenylcyclopropenone (DPC). Blood samples were taken from patients before sensitization (week 0) and at 2, 6 and about 24 weeks after DPC sensitization. Blood for TCR sequencing was provided by twenty-nine alopecia patients at one to four time points (pre-sensitization, 2, 6 and 24 weeks). The paper as a whole reports these results and caveats: Expanded TCRs formed significantly more large CDR3 similarity clusters than pre-sensitization or healthy control sets, consistent with antigen-driven responses. Patch test score was positively correlated with the number of PT1 expanded TCRs, with significance at thresholds 8, 16 and 32 but not at 4. Repeated subsampling changed both the strength of the expansion versus patch-test correlation and the threshold at which that correlation became significant. DPC sensitization did not change how many TCRs were above 1 in 1000 frequency, and no evidence was found of alterations in global repertoire structure. All patients had alopecia, a presumed autoimmune disease, so their immune response might differ from that of healthy individuals.

CDR1 SGHNT and CDR2 YYREEE are derived from the germline V gene (reference sequence). The V and J ends are trimmed by 4 bases and 4 bases, leaving 14 bases between them. The CDR3 covers 14 residues, taking in both the cysteine and the phenylalanine. CDR3 DNA is the only sequence kept; it has 42 bases, read in frame from the first base. The origin of this receptor is a man between 40 and 49 years old with alopecia areata. Some clones in this sample may be carry-over from other donors' samples. The chain is made from TRBV5-4 and TRBJ1-1; the D gene is not confidently resolved. The source was whole blood, collected in connection with sensitization to the hapten diphenylcyclopropenone (DPC). The CDR3 protein is CASSPQSGGTEAFF. The sequence in DNA is TGTGCCAGCAGCCCCCAAAGTGGTGGCACTGAAGCTTTCTTT.